The clone carrying this TCR beta chain was observed at least ten times. This specimen comes from a study of neurological immune-mediated disorders. The time point denotes: longitudinal time-point 2. TCRdb processed the 5' RACE reads anew with MiXCR; each CDR3 protein has one entry. The sample contains fewer than 40,000 distinct CDR3 sequences, about 13% of which appear only once. The CDR3 is 14 amino acids. V dropped 4 bases and J dropped 3 bases, with 13 bases sitting between them. Germline V gene lookup returns CDR1 SGHTA and CDR2 FQGNSA. The specimen was PBMCs. The chain has TRBV7-2 and TRBJ2-7, with D unresolved. This clonotype was sampled from a woman aged 40 to 55 in good health. The CDR3 loop reads CASSSPRARYEQYF. DNA of the CDR3: TGTGCCAGCAGCTCCCCACGGGCCCGCTACGAGCAGTACTTC.